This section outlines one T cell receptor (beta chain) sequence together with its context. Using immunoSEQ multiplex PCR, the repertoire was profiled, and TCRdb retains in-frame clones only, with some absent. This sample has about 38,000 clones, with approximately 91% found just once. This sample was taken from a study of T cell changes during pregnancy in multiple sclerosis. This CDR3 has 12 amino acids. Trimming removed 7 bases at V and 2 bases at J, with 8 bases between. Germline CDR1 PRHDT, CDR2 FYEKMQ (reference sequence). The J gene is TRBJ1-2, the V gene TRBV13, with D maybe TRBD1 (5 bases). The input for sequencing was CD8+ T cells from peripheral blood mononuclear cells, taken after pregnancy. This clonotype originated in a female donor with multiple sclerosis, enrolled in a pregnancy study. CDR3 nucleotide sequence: TGTGCCAGCACCACAGGAAACTATGGCTACACCTTC. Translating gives CASTTGNYGYTF.